Here is one T cell receptor beta chain with its context. Its antigen remains unidentified. The data belong to a study of blood T cells in healthy people across ages. Study-wide findings and caveats: PBMCs went unsorted, and a conclusive naive versus antigen-experienced comparison was therefore prevented.

Primed by a sample-barcoded 5' primer and a J-beta primer mix, a second PCR proceeded for roughly 6 to 12 cycles. One entry per CDR3 protein, called by TCRdb with MiXCR from the 5' RACE reads. Seen here are about 280,000 distinct CDR3 sequences, 25% to 30% observed once, and the top ten hold over 25%. CDR3 size: 18 residues. Trimming took off 4 bases at V and 4 bases at J, with 25 bases between the two ends. The sequence came from a woman in her 70s in good health. Sequencing used blood. V gene TRBV12-3 or TRBV12-4 combines with J gene TRBJ1-2; D remains unclear. CDR3 sequence (DNA): TGTGCCAGCAGTTCGCCCGTACCGGACGAGGCTTTTCGCTATGGCTACACCTTC. Translated: CASSSPVPDEAFRYGYTF.